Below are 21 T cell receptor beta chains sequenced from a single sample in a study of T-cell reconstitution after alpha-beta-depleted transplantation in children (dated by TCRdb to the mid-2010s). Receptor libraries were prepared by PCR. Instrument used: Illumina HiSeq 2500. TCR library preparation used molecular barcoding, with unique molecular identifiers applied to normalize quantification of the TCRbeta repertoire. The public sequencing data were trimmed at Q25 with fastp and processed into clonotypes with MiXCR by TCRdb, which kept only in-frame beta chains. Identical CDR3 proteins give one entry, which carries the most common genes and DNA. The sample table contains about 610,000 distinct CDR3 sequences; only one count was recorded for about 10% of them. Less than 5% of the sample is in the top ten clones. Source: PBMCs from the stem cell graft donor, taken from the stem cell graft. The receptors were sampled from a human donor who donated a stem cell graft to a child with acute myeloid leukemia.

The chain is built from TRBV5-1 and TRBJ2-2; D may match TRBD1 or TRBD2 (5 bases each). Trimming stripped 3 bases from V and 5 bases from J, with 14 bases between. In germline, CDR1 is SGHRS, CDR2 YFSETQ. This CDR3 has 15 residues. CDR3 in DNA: TGCGCCAGCAGCTCCACGTGGGGCGGGACCGGGGAGCTGTTTTTT. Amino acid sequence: CASSSTWGGTGELFF.

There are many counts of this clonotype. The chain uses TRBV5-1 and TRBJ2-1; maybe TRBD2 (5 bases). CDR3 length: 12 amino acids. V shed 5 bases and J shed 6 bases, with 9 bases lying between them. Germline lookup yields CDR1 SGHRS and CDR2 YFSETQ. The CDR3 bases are TGCGCCAGCAGTAAGGCGGGCAATGAGCAGTTCTTC. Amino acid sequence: CASSKAGNEQFF.

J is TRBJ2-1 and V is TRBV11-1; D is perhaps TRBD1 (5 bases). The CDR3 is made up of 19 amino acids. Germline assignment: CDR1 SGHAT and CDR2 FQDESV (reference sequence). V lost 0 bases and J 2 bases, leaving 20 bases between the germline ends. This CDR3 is CASSLAATDSILTYNEQFF. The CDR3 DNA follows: TGTGCCAGCAGCTTAGCGGCGACAGACTCGATCTTAACCTACAATGAGCAGTTCTTC.

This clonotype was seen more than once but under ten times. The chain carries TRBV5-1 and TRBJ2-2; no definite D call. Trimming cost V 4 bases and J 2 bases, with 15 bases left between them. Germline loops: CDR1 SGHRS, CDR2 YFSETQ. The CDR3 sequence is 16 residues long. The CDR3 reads CASSPLSSLNTGELFF. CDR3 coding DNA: TGCGCCAGCAGCCCCTTGTCCAGTCTAAACACCGGGGAGCTGTTTTTT.

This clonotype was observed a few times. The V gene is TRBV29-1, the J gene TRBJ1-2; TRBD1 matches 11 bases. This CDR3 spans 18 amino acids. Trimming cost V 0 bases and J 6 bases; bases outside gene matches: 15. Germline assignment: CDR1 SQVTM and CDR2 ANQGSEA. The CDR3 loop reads CSVEDRGTGGTPRDGYTF. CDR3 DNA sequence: TGCAGCGTTGAAGATAGGGGGACAGGGGGAACGCCTAGGGATGGCTACACCTTC.

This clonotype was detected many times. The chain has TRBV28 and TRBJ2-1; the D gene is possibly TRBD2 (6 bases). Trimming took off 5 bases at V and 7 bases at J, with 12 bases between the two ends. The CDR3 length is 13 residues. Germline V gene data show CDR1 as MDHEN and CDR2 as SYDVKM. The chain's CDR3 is CASSPGSQNEQFF. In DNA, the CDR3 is TGTGCCAGCAGTCCCGGGAGCCAGAATGAGCAGTTCTTC.

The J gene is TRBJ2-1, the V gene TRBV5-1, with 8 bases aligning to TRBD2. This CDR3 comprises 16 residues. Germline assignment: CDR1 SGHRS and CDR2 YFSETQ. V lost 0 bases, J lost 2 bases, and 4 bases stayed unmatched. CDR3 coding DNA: TGCGCCAGCAGCTTGGATGCGGGAGGTACCTACAATGAGCAGTTCTTC. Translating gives CASSLDAGGTYNEQFF.

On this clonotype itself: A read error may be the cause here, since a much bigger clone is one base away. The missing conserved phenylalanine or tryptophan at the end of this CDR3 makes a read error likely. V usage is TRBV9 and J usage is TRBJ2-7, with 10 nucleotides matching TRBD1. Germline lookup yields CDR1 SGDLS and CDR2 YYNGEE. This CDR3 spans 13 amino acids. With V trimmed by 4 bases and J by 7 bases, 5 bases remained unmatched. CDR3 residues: CASSQGQGREQYL. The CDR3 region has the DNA TGTGCCAGCAGCCAGGGACAGGGGAGGGAGCAGTACCTC.

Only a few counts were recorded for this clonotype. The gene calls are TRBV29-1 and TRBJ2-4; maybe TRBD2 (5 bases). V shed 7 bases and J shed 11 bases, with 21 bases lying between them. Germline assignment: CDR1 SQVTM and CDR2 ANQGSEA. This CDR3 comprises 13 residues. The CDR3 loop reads CSAATGPGSVQYF. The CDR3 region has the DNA TGCAGCGCCGCTACGGGCCCGGGAAGTGTTCAGTACTTC.

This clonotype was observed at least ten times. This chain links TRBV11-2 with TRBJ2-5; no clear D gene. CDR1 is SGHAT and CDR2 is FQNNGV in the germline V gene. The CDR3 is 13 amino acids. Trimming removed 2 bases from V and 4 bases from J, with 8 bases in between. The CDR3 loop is CASSLSPRETQYF. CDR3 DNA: TGTGCCAGCAGCTTATCCCCCCGAGAGACCCAGTACTTC.

The CDR3 DNA sequence: TGCGCCAGCAGCTTCGGACAGTCCTTTGAGCAGTTCTTC. The encoded protein is CASSFGQSFEQFF. The chain links TRBV5-1 to TRBJ2-1; a possible D gene is TRBD1 (6 bases). Trimming stripped 2 bases from V and 9 bases from J, with 12 bases between. Germline values: CDR1 SGHRS, CDR2 YFSETQ. The CDR3 length is 13 residues.

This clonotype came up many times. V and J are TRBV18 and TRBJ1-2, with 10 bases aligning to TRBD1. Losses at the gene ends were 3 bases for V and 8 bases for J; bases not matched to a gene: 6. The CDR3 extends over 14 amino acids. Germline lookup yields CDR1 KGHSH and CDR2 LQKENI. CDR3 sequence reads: CASSPSETGGGYTF. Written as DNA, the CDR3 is TGTGCCAGCTCACCGTCCGAGACAGGGGGCGGCTACACCTTC.

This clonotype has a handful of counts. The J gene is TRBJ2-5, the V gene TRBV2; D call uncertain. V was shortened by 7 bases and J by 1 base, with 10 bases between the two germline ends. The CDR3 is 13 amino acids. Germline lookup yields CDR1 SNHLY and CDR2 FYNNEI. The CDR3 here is CASIPRAQETQYF. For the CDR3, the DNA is TGTGCCAGCATCCCCCGGGCCCAAGAGACCCAGTACTTC.

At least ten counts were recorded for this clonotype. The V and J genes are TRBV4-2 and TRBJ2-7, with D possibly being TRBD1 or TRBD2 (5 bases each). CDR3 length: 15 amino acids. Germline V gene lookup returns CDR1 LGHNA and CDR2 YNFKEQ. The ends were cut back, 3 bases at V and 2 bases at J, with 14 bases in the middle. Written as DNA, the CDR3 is TGTGCCAGCAGCCACGAAGTACGGGACCCCTACGAGCAGTACTTC. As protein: CASSHEVRDPYEQYF.

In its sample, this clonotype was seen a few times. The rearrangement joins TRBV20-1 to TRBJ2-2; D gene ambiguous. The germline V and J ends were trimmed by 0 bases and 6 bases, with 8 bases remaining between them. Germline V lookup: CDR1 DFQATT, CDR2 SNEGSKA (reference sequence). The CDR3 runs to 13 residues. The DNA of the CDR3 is TGCAGTGCTAGAGATCCTCCAGCCGGGGAGCTGTTTTTT. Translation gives CSARDPPAGELFF.

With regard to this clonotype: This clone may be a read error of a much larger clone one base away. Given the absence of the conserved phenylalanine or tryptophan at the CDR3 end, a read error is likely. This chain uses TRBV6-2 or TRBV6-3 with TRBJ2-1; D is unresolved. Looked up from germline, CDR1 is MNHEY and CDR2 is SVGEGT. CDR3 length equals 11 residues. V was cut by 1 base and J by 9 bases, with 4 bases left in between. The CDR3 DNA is TGTGCCAGCAGTTACTACGGTGAGCAGTTCTGC. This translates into CASSYYGEQFC.

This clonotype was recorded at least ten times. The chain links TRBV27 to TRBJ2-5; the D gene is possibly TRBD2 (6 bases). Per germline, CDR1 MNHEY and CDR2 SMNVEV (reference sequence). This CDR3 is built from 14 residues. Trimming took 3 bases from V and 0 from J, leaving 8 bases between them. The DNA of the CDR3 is TGTGCCAGCAGTTTTGCGGGAAACCAAGAGACCCAGTACTTC. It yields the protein CASSFAGNQETQYF.

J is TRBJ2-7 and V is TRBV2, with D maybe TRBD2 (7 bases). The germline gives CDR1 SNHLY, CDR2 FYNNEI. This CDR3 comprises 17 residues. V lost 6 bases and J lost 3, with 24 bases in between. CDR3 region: CASRRGAIAGPHYEQYF. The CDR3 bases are TGTGCCAGCAGAAGGGGGGCGATAGCGGGCCCGCACTACGAGCAGTACTTC.

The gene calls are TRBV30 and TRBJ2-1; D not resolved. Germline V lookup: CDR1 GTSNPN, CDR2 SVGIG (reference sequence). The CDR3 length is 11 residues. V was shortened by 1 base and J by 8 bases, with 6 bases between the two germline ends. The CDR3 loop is CAWSAPDEQFF. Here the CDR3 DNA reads TGTGCCTGGAGTGCCCCCGATGAGCAGTTCTTC.

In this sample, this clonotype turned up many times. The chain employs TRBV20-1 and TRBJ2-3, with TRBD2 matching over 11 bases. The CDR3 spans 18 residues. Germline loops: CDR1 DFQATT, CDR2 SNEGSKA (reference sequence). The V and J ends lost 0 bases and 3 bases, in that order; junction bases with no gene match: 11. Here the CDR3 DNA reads TGCAGTGCTAGAGACAGGGTACCGGGACTAGCGGAAACAGATACGCAGTATTTT. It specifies CSARDRVPGLAETDTQYF.

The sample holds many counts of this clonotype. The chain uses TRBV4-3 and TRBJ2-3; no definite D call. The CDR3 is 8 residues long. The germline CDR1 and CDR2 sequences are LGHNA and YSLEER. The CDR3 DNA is TGCGACACAGATACGCAGTATTTT. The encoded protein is CDTDTQYF.